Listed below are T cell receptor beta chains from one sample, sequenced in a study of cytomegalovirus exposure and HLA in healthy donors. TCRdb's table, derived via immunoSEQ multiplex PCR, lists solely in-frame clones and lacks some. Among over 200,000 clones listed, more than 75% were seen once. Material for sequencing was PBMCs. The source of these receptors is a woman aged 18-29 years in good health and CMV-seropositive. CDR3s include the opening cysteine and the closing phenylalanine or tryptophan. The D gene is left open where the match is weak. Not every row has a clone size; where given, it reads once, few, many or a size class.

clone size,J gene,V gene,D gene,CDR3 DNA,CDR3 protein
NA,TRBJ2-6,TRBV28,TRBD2,TGTGCCAGCAGCACTAGCGGGAGACCTGGGGCCAACGTCCTGACTTTC,CASSTSGRPGANVLTF
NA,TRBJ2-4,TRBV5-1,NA,TGCGCCAGCAGCTTGGCTGGACAGAAAAACATTCAGTACTTC,CASSLAGQKNIQYF
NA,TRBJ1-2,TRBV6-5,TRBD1,TGTGCCAGCAGTTACCAGGACAGGGAAGGTGGCTACACCTTC,CASSYQDREGGYTF
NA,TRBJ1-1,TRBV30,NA,TGTGCCTGGTCCGGGGGTATGGGTGAAGCTTTCTTT,CAWSGGMGEAFF
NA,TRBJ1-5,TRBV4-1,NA,TGCGCCAGCAGCCATATCGGGGGGCCCCAGCATTTT,CASSHIGGPQHF
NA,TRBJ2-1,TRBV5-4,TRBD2,TGTGCCAGCAGCTTGGCCGGCCTAGCGGTTGATTTTAACAATGAGCAGTTCTTC,CASSLAGLAVDFNNEQFF
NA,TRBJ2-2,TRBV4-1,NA,TGCGCCAGCAGCCAAGAGGCGACTGGGGAGCTGTTTTTT,CASSQEATGELFF
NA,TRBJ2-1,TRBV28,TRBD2,TGTGCCAGCAGCGAAACCCTAGCGGCCTACAATGAGCAGTTCTTC,CASSETLAAYNEQFF
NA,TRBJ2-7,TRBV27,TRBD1,TGTGCCAGCAAACCGACAGGGGGCGACGAGCAGTACTTC,CASKPTGGDEQYF
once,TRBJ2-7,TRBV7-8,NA,TGTGCCAGCAGCTTCCTCTCCTACGAGCAGTACTTC,CASSFLSYEQYF
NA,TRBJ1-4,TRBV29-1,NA,TGCAGCGTTGGACAGACGAATGAAAAACTGTTTTTT,CSVGQTNEKLFF
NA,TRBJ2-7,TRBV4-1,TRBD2,TGCGCCAGCAGCCCGACTAGCGGGAGGTCGGTCTACGAGCAGTACTTC,CASSPTSGRSVYEQYF
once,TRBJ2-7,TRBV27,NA,TGTGCCAGCAGTTTCTGGTCTAGCTACGAGCAGTACTTC,CASSFWSSYEQYF
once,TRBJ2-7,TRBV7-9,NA,TGTGCCAGCAGAACTTCGAACGGGAGCTCCTACGAGCAGTACTTC,CASRTSNGSSYEQYF
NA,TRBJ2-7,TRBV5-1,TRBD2,TGCGCCAGCAGCACCGGGGCCGGGTCTAGCGGCTCCTACGAGCAGTACTTC,CASSTGAGSSGSYEQYF
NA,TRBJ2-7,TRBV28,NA,TGTGCCAGCAGTTTCGGTGGGAGCGAGCAGTACTTC,CASSFGGSEQYF
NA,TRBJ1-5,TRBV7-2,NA,TGTGCCAGCAGCCTCCGGACGGGGGATCAGCCCCAGCATTTT,CASSLRTGDQPQHF
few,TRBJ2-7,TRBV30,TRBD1,TGTGCCTGGGACCGACAGGGGGCGGGTGAGCAGTACTTC,CAWDRQGAGEQYF
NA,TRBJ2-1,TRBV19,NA,TGTGCCAGTAGTATCAGGGGTAATGAGCAGTTCTTC,CASSIRGNEQFF
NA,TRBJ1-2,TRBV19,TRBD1,TGTGCCAGTAGGAGGGGCAGGGGGCTTGAAGGCTACACCTTC,CASRRGRGLEGYTF
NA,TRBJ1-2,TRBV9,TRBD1,TGTGCCAGCAGCGTAGGCCGGGGGACAGGGGGAGACTATGGCTACACCTTC,CASSVGRGTGGDYGYTF
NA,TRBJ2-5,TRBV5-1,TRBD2,TGCGCCAGCAGCTTGGGTCCTAGCGGAAACCAAGAGACCCAGTACTTC,CASSLGPSGNQETQYF
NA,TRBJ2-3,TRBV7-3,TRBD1,TGTGCCAGCAGCTTAAAACAGGGGTCCGCAGATACGCAGTATTTT,CASSLKQGSADTQYF
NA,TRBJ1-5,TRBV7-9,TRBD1,TGTGCCAGCAGCGCGGGACAGTTTTTCTATCAGCCCCAGCATTTT,CASSAGQFFYQPQHF
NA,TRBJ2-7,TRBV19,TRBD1,TGTGCCAGTAGTGGACAGGGTTTGAGCTCCTACGAGCAGTACTTC,CASSGQGLSSYEQYF
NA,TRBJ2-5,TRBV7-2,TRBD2,TGTGCCAGCAGCTTAGGACTAGCGGGAGGGTGGGAGACCCAGTACTTC,CASSLGLAGGWETQYF
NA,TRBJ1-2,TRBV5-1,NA,TGCGCCAGCAGCTTGAGGGTACCAGGGAGGCTCTCTGAAGTCTATGGCTACACCTTC,CASSLRVPGRLSEVYGYTF
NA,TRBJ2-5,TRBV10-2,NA,TGCGCCAGCAGTGAGGTGGGAGACCAAGAGACCCAGTACTTC,CASSEVGDQETQYF
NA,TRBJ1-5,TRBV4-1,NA,TGCGCCAGCAGCCAAAGAAACAGTCAGCCCCAGCATTTT,CASSQRNSQPQHF
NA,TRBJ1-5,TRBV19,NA,TGTGCCAGTAGTACCACCCCCCCCACGGGATCATATAGCAATCAGCCCCAGCATTTT,CASSTTPPTGSYSNQPQHF
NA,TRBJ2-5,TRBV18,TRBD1,TGTGCCAGCTCACCTGACAGGGGAGAGACCCAGTACTTC,CASSPDRGETQYF
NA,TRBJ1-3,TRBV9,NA,TGTGCCAGCAGCCCCGGTAGTATCTCTGGAAACACCATATATTTT,CASSPGSISGNTIYF
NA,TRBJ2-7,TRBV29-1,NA,TGCAGCGTTGAGCTTGGGCACTCCTACGAGCAGTACTTC,CSVELGHSYEQYF
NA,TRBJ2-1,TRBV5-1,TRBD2,TGCGCCAGCAGCCTCCCCGGAGGGACTAGAGGCGATGAGCAGTTCTTC,CASSLPGGTRGDEQFF
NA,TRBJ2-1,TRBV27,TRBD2,TGTGCCAGCAGTTTTAGCGGGAGGGCCAATGAGCAGTTCTTC,CASSFSGRANEQFF
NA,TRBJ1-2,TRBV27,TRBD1,TGTGCCAGCAGTTACGACAGGGCAAACTATGGCTACACCTTC,CASSYDRANYGYTF
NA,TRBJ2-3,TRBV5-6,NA,TGTGCCAGCAGCTTAACTAGTTCCTCTAGCACAGATACGCAGTATTTT,CASSLTSSSSTDTQYF
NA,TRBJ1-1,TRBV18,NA,TGTGCCAGCTCTCCACTCGGGTCCTTGAACACTGAAGCTTTCTTT,CASSPLGSLNTEAFF
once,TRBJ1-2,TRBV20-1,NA,TGCAGTGCTAGAGTGAGTAATGGCTACACCTTC,CSARVSNGYTF
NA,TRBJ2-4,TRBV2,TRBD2,TGTGCCAGCAGTAGGGAAAGCGGGAGGGCCTCCAAAAACATTCAGTACTTC,CASSRESGRASKNIQYF
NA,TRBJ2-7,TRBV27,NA,TGTGCCAGCAGCCCTTCACTGGTCTACGAGCAGTACTTC,CASSPSLVYEQYF